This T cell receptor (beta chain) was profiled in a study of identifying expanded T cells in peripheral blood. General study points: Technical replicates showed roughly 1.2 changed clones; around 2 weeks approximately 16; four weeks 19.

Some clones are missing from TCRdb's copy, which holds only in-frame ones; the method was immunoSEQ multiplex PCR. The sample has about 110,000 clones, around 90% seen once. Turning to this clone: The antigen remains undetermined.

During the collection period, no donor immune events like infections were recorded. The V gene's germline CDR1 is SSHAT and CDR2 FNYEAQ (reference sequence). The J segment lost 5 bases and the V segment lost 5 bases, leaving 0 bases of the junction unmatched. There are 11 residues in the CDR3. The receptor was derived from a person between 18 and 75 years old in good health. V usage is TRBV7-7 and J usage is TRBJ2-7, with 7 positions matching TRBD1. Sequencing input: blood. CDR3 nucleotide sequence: TGTGCCAGCAGCCAGGGGGACGAGCAGTACTTC. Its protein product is CASSQGDEQYF. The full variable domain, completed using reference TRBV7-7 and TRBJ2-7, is GAGVSQSPRYKVTKRGQDVTLRCDPISSHATLYWYQQALGQGPEFLTYFNYEAQPDKSGLPSDRFSAERPEGSISTLTIQRTEQRDSAMYRCASSQGDEQYFGPGTRLTVT.